This T cell receptor beta chain was identified in a study of cytomegalovirus exposure and HLA in healthy donors. Study-level points and caveats: In a later analysis, TCR beta V- and J-gene trimming was associated with a missense DCLRE1C variant. In a later analysis, TCR association rates varied by HLA locus: DRB1 most, HLA-C fewest.

Details on this clone: Its antigen is not known. This same CDR3 is encoded by further DNA sequences in the sample.

Germline loops: CDR1 MGHRA, CDR2 YSYEKL. CDR3 length: 14 residues. Germline trimming cut 1 base from V and 4 bases from J; bases unmatched to any gene: 0. PCR involved 60 Vbeta and 13 Jbeta primers. Only in-frame clones appear in the TCRdb table, and some are missing; sequencing was by immunoSEQ multiplex PCR. The sample includes roughly 64,000 clones. The sample taken for sequencing was PBMCs. The receptor was derived from a young woman in good health and CMV-seronegative. J is TRBJ2-5 and V is TRBV4-1; 10 bases align to TRBD2. In DNA, the CDR3 is TGCGCCAGCAGCCAAGTAGCGGGGGGAGAGACCCAGTACTTC. Encoded protein: CASSQVAGGETQYF.